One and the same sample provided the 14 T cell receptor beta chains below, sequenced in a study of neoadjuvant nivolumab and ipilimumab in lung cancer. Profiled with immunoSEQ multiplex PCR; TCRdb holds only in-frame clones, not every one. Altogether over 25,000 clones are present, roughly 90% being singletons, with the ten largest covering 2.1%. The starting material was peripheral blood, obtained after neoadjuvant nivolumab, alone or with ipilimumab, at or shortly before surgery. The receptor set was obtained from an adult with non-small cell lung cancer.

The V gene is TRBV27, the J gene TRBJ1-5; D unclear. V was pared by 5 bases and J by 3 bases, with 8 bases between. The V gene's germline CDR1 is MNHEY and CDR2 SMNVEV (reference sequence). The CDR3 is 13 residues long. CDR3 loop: CASSLRHNQPQHF. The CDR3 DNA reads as TGTGCCAGCAGTCTTCGGCACAATCAGCCCCAGCATTTT.

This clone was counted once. The CDR3 DNA sequence: TGTGCCAGCAGCCATAAGCAAGGTAGTGCCTACGAGCAGTACTTC. Translating gives CASSHKQGSAYEQYF. The chain links TRBV14 to TRBJ2-7; no clear D. The CDR3 runs to 15 residues. Germline V gives CDR1 SGHDN, CDR2 FVKESK. V lost 3 bases and J lost 2, with 14 bases in between.

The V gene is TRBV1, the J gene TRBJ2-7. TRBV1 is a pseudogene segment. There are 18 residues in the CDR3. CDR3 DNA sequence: TGCACCAGCAGCCAAGCCCAACCCCCGGGCTCTAGCTCCTACGAGCAGTACTTC. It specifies CTSSQAQPPGSSSYEQYF.

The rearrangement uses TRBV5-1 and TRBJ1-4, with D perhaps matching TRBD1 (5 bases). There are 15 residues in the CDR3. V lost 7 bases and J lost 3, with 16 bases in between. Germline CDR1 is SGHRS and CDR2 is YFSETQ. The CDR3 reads CASRQTGVSNEKLFF. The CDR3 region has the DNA TGCGCCAGCCGTCAGACGGGGGTCTCTAATGAAAAACTGTTTTTT.

CDR3 sequence reads: CASSLAGRNYEQYF. CDR3 DNA: TGTGCCAGCAGCTTGGCAGGACGAAACTACGAGCAGTACTTC. The chain uses TRBV7-9 and TRBJ2-7; D is uncertain. The V end was cut by 3 bases, the J end by 3 bases, with 12 bases between. CDR1 and CDR2 from the germline V gene are SEHNR and FQNEAQ (reference sequence). CDR3 length: 14 residues. Variable domain in full (rest from reference TRBV7-9 and TRBJ2-7): DTGVSQNPRHKITKRGQNVTFRCDPISEHNRLYWYRQTLGQGPEFLTYFQNEAQLEKSRLLSDRFSAERPKGSFSTLEIQRTEQGDSAMYLCASSLAGRNYEQYFGPGTRLTVT.

DNA of the CDR3: TGCGCCAGCAGCCAAGATCCCATTACTAGCGGGAGGCCGGTGGATACGCAGTATTTT. Protein product: CASSQDPITSGRPVDTQYF. This sequence joins TRBV4-1 and TRBJ2-3; 12 bases are a match to TRBD2. The CDR3 totals 19 residues. Germline V gene lookup returns CDR1 MGHRA and CDR2 YSYEKL. The ends lost 0 bases at V and 6 bases at J; junction bases unmatched: 13.

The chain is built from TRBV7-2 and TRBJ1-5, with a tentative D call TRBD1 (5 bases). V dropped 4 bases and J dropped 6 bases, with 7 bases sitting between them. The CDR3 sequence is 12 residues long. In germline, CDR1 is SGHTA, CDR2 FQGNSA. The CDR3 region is CASSSGGQPQHF. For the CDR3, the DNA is TGTGCCAGCAGCTCCGGGGGTCAGCCCCAGCATTTT.

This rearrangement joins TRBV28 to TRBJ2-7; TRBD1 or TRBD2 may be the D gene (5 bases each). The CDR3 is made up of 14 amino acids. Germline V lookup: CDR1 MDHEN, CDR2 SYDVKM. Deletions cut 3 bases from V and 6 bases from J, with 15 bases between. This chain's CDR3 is CASSLQGPSSEQYF. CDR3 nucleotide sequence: TGTGCCAGCAGTTTGCAGGGACCGTCTAGCGAGCAGTACTTC.

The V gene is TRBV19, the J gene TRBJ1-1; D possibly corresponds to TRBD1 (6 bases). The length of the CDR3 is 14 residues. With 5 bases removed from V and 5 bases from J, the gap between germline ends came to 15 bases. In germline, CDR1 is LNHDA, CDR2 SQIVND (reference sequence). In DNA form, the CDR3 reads TGTGCCAGTAGTCTCCGACAGGCGAATACTGAAGCTTTCTTT. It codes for CASSLRQANTEAFF. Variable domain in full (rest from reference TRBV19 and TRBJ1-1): DGGITQSPKYLFRKEGQNVTLSCEQNLNHDAMYWYRQDPGQGLRLIYYSQIVNDFQKGDIAEGYSVSREKKESFPLTVTSAQKNPTAFYLCASSLRQANTEAFFGQGTRLTVV.

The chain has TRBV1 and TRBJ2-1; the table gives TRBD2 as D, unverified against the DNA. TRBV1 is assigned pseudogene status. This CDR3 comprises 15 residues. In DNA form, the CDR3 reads TGCACCAGCAGCCGACTAGCGGTCGATAGCGATGAGCAGTTCTTC. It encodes CTSSRLAVDSDEQFF.

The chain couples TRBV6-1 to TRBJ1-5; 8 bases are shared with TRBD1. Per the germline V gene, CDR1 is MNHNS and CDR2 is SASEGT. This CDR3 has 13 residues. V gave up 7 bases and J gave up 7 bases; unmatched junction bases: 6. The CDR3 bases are TGTGCCAGCAAGGAAGGACAGGGACAGCCCCAGCATTTT. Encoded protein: CASKEGQGQPQHF.

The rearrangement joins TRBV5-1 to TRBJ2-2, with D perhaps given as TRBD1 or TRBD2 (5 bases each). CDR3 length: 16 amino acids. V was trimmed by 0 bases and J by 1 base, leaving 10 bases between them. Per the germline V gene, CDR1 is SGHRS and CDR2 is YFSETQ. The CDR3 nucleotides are TGCGCCAGCAGCTTGGACGGGGACCTGAACACCGGGGAGCTGTTTTTT. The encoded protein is CASSLDGDLNTGELFF.

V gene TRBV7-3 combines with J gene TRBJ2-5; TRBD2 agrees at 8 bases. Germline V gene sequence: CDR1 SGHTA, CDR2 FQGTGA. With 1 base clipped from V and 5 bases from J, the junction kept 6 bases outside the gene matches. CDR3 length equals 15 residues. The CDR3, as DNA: TGTGCCAGCAGCTTAATTGGAGCGGGAGCTGAGACCCAGTACTTC. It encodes CASSLIGAGAETQYF.

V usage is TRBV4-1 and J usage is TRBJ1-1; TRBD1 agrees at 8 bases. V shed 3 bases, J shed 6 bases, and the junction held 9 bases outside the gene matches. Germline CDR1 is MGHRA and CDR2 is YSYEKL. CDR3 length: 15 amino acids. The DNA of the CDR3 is TGCGCCAGCAGCCAGAGGCAGGGGGCGTTGGCTGAAGCTTTCTTT. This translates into CASSQRQGALAEAFF.